These T cell receptor beta chains were read from a single sample in a study of blood T cell repertoires in COVID-19. Clones were read by immunoSEQ multiplex PCR, and TCRdb kept only the in-frame ones, dropping some. Among 150,000 to 200,000 clones listed, under 95% were seen once. What was sequenced was peripheral blood. These receptors came from a man between 18 and 35 years old with acute or convalescent COVID-19. CDR3s include the opening cysteine and the closing phenylalanine or tryptophan. The order of the fields is D gene, clone size, V gene, J gene, CDR3 protein, CDR3 DNA. The D gene is left open where the match is weak. Part of the rows lack a size; the others show once, few, many or a class for expanded clones.

.	.	TRBV14	TRBJ1-6	CASRKWENSPLHF	TGTGCCAGCCGCAAATGGGAGAATTCACCCCTCCACTTT
.	.	TRBV3-1/TRBV3-2	TRBJ1-2	CASSLHEARGNGYTF	TGTGCCAGCAGCCTCCACGAGGCGCGAGGTAACGGCTACACCTTC
TRBD1	.	TRBV6-5	TRBJ1-2	CASSYYPRGQVYGYTF	TGTGCCAGCAGTTACTACCCAAGGGGGCAGGTCTATGGCTACACCTTC
.	.	TRBV6-4	TRBJ2-3	CASSVSERHTDTQYF	TGTGCCAGCAGTGTATCCGAGCGGCACACAGATACGCAGTATTTT
TRBD1	.	TRBV27	TRBJ1-1	CASSFDRVGEAFF	TGTGCCAGCAGTTTCGACAGGGTAGGGGAAGCTTTCTTT
.	once	TRBV9	TRBJ1-3	CASKGGIGSGNTIYF	TGTGCCAGCAAAGGAGGGATCGGGTCTGGAAACACCATATATTTT
.	.	TRBV12-3/TRBV12-4	TRBJ2-3	CASSSTGPDTQYF	TGTGCCAGCAGTTCCACAGGGCCAGATACGCAGTATTTT
.	.	TRBV5-1	TRBJ1-1	CASSLVPGMNTEAFF	TGCGCCAGCAGCTTGGTCCCAGGGATGAACACTGAAGCTTTCTTT
.	once	TRBV19	TRBJ1-3	CASSIENSSGNTIYF	TGTGCCAGTAGTATAGAAAACAGCTCTGGAAACACCATATATTTT
.	.	TRBV27	TRBJ2-1	CASSLLAEGPYNEQFF	TGTGCCAGCAGTTTATTAGCGGAGGGTCCCTACAATGAGCAGTTCTTC
TRBD1	.	TRBV24-1	TRBJ2-7	CATSGTGQGTVGEQYF	TGTGCCACCAGTGGAACTGGACAGGGGACTGTTGGAGAGCAGTACTTC
TRBD1	.	TRBV7-2	TRBJ1-1	CASSLDGTGPRETFF	TGTGCCAGCAGCTTAGATGGGACAGGGCCCCGTGAGACTTTCTTT
TRBD2	.	TRBV27	TRBJ2-1	CASSLRVAGINEQFF	TGTGCCAGCAGTTTAAGGGTAGCGGGGATTAATGAGCAGTTCTTC
TRBD1	.	TRBV15	TRBJ2-5	CATSNDRGTQETQYF	TGTGCCACCAGCAATGACAGGGGGACCCAAGAGACCCAGTACTTC
.	.	TRBV7-8	TRBJ2-1	CASSLAGVYLNEQFF	TGTGCCAGCAGCTTAGCGGGCGTGTACCTAAATGAGCAGTTCTTC
TRBD1	.	TRBV24-1	TRBJ2-3	CATSAPGQLTDTQYF	TGTGCCACCAGTGCACCGGGACAGCTAACAGATACGCAGTATTTT
.	.	TRBV5-1	TRBJ2-7	CASSLEGVSSYEQYF	TGCGCCAGCAGCTTGGAGGGGGTAAGCTCCTACGAGCAGTACTTC
TRBD1	.	TRBV19	TRBJ2-1	CASTTARQGQQFF	TGTGCCAGTACCACAGCTCGACAGGGGCAGCAGTTCTTC
.	.	TRBV6-5	TRBJ1-1	CASSPTTGIEAFF	TGTGCCAGCAGTCCCACAACAGGGATTGAAGCTTTCTTT
.	.	TRBV5-1	TRBJ1-1	CASSFRVGTEAFF	TGCGCCAGCAGCTTCAGGGTAGGGACTGAAGCTTTCTTT
.	.	TRBV24-1	TRBJ2-2	CATSDLTGSRSGELFF	TGTGCCACCAGTGATTTGACCGGGAGCCGGAGCGGGGAGCTGTTTTTT
TRBD1	.	TRBV5-1	TRBJ2-2	CASSRHSGQGDTGELFF	TGCGCCAGCAGCCGCCACTCGGGACAGGGTGACACCGGGGAGCTGTTTTTT
.	.	TRBV12-5	TRBJ1-1	CASRGEGWGLEAFF	TGTGCTAGTAGGGGGGAGGGGTGGGGACTTGAAGCTTTCTTT
TRBD1	.	TRBV14	TRBJ2-2	CASSRGQLSGTGELFF	TGTGCCAGCAGCCGGGGACAGCTCTCGGGAACCGGGGAGCTGTTTTTT
.	.	TRBV6-5	TRBJ1-6	CASIPEAHSPLHF	TGTGCCAGTATACCCGAGGCGCATTCACCCCTCCACTTT
.	once	TRBV27	TRBJ2-7	CASSLFQVTLYEQYF	TGTGCCAGCAGTTTATTCCAAGTAACTCTCTACGAGCAGTACTTC
.	.	TRBV2	TRBJ1-5	CASQGPTWGSGQPQHF	TGTGCCAGCCAGGGGCCCACTTGGGGGTCAGGTCAGCCCCAGCATTTT
TRBD2	.	TRBV18	TRBJ2-1	CASSPPTSGGDEQFF	TGTGCCAGCTCACCACCTACTAGCGGGGGGGATGAGCAGTTCTTC
.	.	TRBV5-1	TRBJ2-1	CASSFTGADYNEQFF	TGCGCCAGCAGCTTCACGGGAGCAGACTACAATGAGCAGTTCTTC
.	.	TRBV7-7	TRBJ1-1	CASSLDAGFEAFF	TGTGCCAGCAGCTTAGACGCAGGGTTTGAAGCTTTCTTT
.	.	TRBV29-1	TRBJ2-1	CSVDRPRDMSSYNEQFF	TGCAGCGTTGATCGTCCCCGTGACATGAGCTCCTACAATGAGCAGTTCTTC
TRBD1	.	TRBV19	TRBJ1-2	CASSIQGQGHGYTF	TGTGCCAGTAGTATCCAAGGACAGGGGCATGGCTACACCTTC
.	.	TRBV19	TRBJ1-1	CASSILRTVNTEAFF	TGTGCCAGTAGTATACTCCGGACAGTGAACACTGAAGCTTTCTTT
.	.	TRBV29-1	TRBJ1-4	CSALQDTNEKLFF	TGCAGCGCCCTACAGGATACTAATGAAAAACTGTTTTTT
.	.	TRBV2	TRBJ2-1	CASSDRNLGGEQFF	TGTGCCAGCAGTGACCGCAACCTCGGGGGTGAGCAGTTCTTC
TRBD2	.	TRBV7-9	TRBJ2-3	CASSLFTSGGTDTQYF	TGTGCCAGCAGCTTATTTACCAGCGGGGGGACAGATACGCAGTATTTT
.	.	TRBV6-5	TRBJ2-7	CASSYSNQGSSYEQYF	TGTGCCAGCAGTTACTCGAACCAGGGGAGCTCCTACGAGCAGTACTTC
TRBD1	.	TRBV9	TRBJ1-5	CASSVGQGRQPQHF	TGTGCCAGCAGCGTAGGACAGGGTAGGCAGCCCCAGCATTTT
.	.	TRBV7-8	TRBJ1-2	CASSPFLGPGQQGGYTF	TGTGCCAGCAGCCCCTTCTTAGGGCCAGGCCAGCAGGGTGGCTACACCTTC
.	.	TRBV18	TRBJ1-5	CASAQDRNQPQHF	TGTGCCAGCGCCCAGGATCGAAATCAGCCCCAGCATTTT
TRBD1	.	TRBV19	TRBJ2-7	CASSTGDGYEQYF	TGTGCCAGTTCGACAGGGGATGGCTACGAGCAGTACTTC
TRBD1	.	TRBV2	TRBJ1-3	CASSDRTGSSGNTIYF	TGTGCCAGCAGTGACAGGACAGGCTCCTCTGGAAACACCATATATTTT
TRBD2	.	TRBV12-5	TRBJ2-3	CASGLPTGTSGSVDTQYF	TGTGCTAGTGGTTTGCCGACCGGGACTAGCGGGAGCGTAGATACGCAGTATTTT